Below are 27 T cell receptor beta chains sequenced from a single sample in a study of T cells in pancreatic ductal adenocarcinoma. Only in-frame clones appear in the TCRdb table, and some are missing; sequencing was by immunoSEQ multiplex PCR. Here the sample spans roughly 100,000 clones, roughly 96% being singletons. Surgery without prior neoadjuvant therapy was the treatment of the selected pancreatic ductal adenocarcinoma patients. Input material: PBMCs. All receptors come from a human donor with pancreatic ductal adenocarcinoma.

The rearrangement joins TRBV28 to TRBJ2-7; the match to TRBD1 covers 8 bases. Trimming took 5 bases from V and 6 from J; bases not matched to a gene: 12. Germline V gene sequence: CDR1 MDHEN, CDR2 SYDVKM. This CDR3 comprises 15 residues. CDR3 in amino acids: CASSPPGLQGAEQYF. DNA of the CDR3: TGTGCCAGCAGTCCACCGGGCCTTCAGGGGGCCGAGCAGTACTTC.

This rearrangement joins TRBV15 to TRBJ1-3, with D uncertain. The CDR3 runs 13 residues. CDR1 is LNHNV and CDR2 is YYDKDF in the germline V gene (reference sequence). V was clipped by 7 bases and J by 3 bases, with 10 bases between them. CDR3 sequence: CATKMLRGNTIYF. The CDR3 region has the DNA TGTGCCACCAAAATGTTGCGTGGAAACACCATATATTTT.

The J gene is TRBJ2-3, the V gene TRBV7-9, with D uncertain. Deletions cut 7 bases from V and 3 bases from J, with 11 bases between. The germline CDR1 and CDR2 sequences are SEHNR and FQNEAQ (reference sequence). CDR3 length equals 13 residues. The DNA for the CDR3 is TGTGCCAGCACTCCAGGCGCGACAGATACGCAGTATTTT. Protein product: CASTPGATDTQYF.

The rearrangement links TRBV9 to TRBJ2-7; D is possibly TRBD2 (7 bases). The CDR3 length is 14 residues. Germline-derived CDR1 and CDR2 are SGDLS and YYNGEE. V lost 4 bases and J lost 2, with 13 bases in between. DNA of the CDR3: TGTGCCAGCAGCCCTGGGGGGGGGCCCTACGAGCAGTACTTC. Its translation is CASSPGGGPYEQYF.

The rearrangement joins TRBV27 to TRBJ1-2; 11 bases align to TRBD1. V gave up 4 bases and J gave up 8 bases; unmatched junction bases: 9. CDR1 and CDR2 from the germline V gene are MNHEY and SMNVEV (reference sequence). CDR3 size: 15 residues. In nucleotides, the CDR3 is TGTGCCAGCAGTTCCCCGGGACAGGGGGTAAGAGGCTACACCTTC. It is translated as CASSSPGQGVRGYTF.

Concerning this clone: The sample has other DNA sequences that encode this CDR3 too. This rearrangement joins TRBV18 to TRBJ2-7; 11 nucleotides line up with TRBD2. The CDR3 covers 15 residues. The V gene's germline CDR1 is KGHSH and CDR2 LQKENI. Unmatched junction bases numbered 1, after V lost 2 bases and J lost 1 base. The CDR3 DNA reads as TGTGCCAGCTCACCAGGGACTAGCGGTTCCTACGAGCAGTACTTC. This sequence encodes CASSPGTSGSYEQYF.

The genes are TRBV7-9 and TRBJ2-3; D possibly corresponds to TRBD1 (6 bases). V was shortened by 5 bases and J by 7 bases, with 13 bases between the two germline ends. CDR3 length: 13 residues. Looked up from germline, CDR1 is SEHNR and CDR2 is FQNEAQ (reference sequence). This CDR3 is CASSPQGSNTQYF. The CDR3 bases are TGTGCCAGCAGCCCCCAGGGGTCGAATACGCAGTATTTT.

The rearrangement links TRBV9 to TRBJ2-1; 7 positions match TRBD2. This CDR3 has 11 amino acids. V lost 7 bases and J lost 6; bases outside the gene matches: 1. Germline V gene sequence: CDR1 SGDLS, CDR2 YYNGEE. CDR3 DNA sequence: TGTGCCAGCGGGGAGGGCAATGAGCAGTTCTTC. Translated, it gives CASGEGNEQFF.

This clone was recorded only once. V is TRBV5-1 and J is TRBJ2-7, with D maybe TRBD2 (5 bases). CDR1 and CDR2 from the germline V gene are SGHRS and YFSETQ. The CDR3 totals 13 residues. V was pared by 4 bases and J by 6 bases, with 14 bases between. CDR3 region: CASSPSSQVEQYF. CDR3 nucleotide sequence: TGCGCCAGCAGCCCCTCTAGCCAGGTCGAGCAGTACTTC.

The chain is built from TRBV28 and TRBJ2-5; tentatively, D is TRBD1 (6 bases). V lost 8 bases, J lost 2 bases, and 15 bases lay in between. Looked up from germline, CDR1 is MDHEN and CDR2 is SYDVKM. The CDR3 covers 14 residues. The CDR3 loop is CASVLQGRQETQYF. In nucleotides, the CDR3 is TGTGCCAGCGTCCTACAGGGAAGGCAAGAGACCCAGTACTTC.

The chain employs TRBV27 and TRBJ2-3, with 9 bases aligning to TRBD2. Trimming removed 2 bases from V and 5 bases from J; junction bases left unmatched: 8. The germline gives CDR1 MNHEY, CDR2 SMNVEV (reference sequence). This CDR3 has 16 amino acids. The CDR3 bases are TGTGCCAGCAGTTTACTCGGCCTAGCGGGACGAGATACGCAGTATTTT. This sequence encodes CASSLLGLAGRDTQYF.

V usage is TRBV5-6 and J usage is TRBJ2-2, with 10 bases lining up with TRBD1. Germline CDR1 reads SGHDT; CDR2 reads YYEEEE. V dropped 4 bases and J dropped 5; count of bases not matched to a gene: 11. The CDR3 runs to 17 residues. CDR3 residues: CASSLPGQGPGTGELFF. The CDR3 nucleotides read TGTGCCAGCAGCCTCCCGGGACAGGGGCCAGGGACCGGGGAGCTGTTTTTT.

V usage is TRBV7-2 and J usage is TRBJ1-4, with D hard to call. V was clipped by 3 bases and J by 8 bases, with 13 bases between them. Germline V gene sequence: CDR1 SGHTA, CDR2 FQGNSA. The CDR3 is 14 residues long. The CDR3 DNA is TGTGCCAGCAGCTTGTTAACTCGGGAAGAAAAACTGTTTTTT. Translated, it gives CASSLLTREEKLFF.

The chain employs TRBV7-8 and TRBJ2-3; the D gene is possibly TRBD2 (6 bases). This CDR3 spans 16 amino acids. V lost 5 bases to trimming and J lost 4 bases, with 19 bases between them. In germline, CDR1 is SGHVS, CDR2 FQNEAQ. Here the CDR3 reads CASSAYVAGRSDTQYF. CDR3 coding DNA: TGTGCCAGCAGCGCTTATGTCGCCGGGAGATCAGATACGCAGTATTTT.

The chain has TRBV11-2 and TRBJ1-5, with no clear D. The CDR3 is 13 amino acids. Per the germline V gene, CDR1 is SGHAT and CDR2 is FQNNGV. Between the trimmed V and J ends, which lost 2 bases and 1 base, there was a span of 3 bases. The DNA of the CDR3 is TGTGCCAGCAGCTTATCGAGCAATCAGCCCCAGCATTTT. It translates to CASSLSSNQPQHF.

This clone was picked up one time. The gene calls are TRBV7-2 and TRBJ2-7, with 12 bases lining up with TRBD2. The trim removed 1 base at V and 1 base at J, leaving 2 bases unmatched. Germline CDR1 is SGHTA and CDR2 is FQGNSA. CDR3 length: 16 residues. The CDR3 here is CASSLGGTSGSYEQYF. The CDR3 DNA sequence: TGTGCCAGCAGCTTAGGAGGGACTAGCGGGTCCTACGAGCAGTACTTC.

The chain is built from TRBV11-2 and TRBJ2-5; no reliable D call. The CDR3 has 12 amino acids. Germline V gene sequence: CDR1 SGHAT, CDR2 FQNNGV. The V end was cut by 8 bases, the J end by 5 bases, with 12 bases between. Written as DNA, the CDR3 is TGTGCCAGCGCATCGGGTTGGGAGACCCAGTACTTC. Translated: CASASGWETQYF.

Note on this clone: The sample carries other DNA sequences with the same CDR3. This sequence joins TRBV7-2 and TRBJ1-5, with D possibly matching TRBD1 (6 bases). The CDR3 runs 14 residues. CDR1 and CDR2 (germline): SGHTA, FQGNSA. V lost 4 bases to trimming and J lost 4 bases, with 11 bases between them. CDR3 sequence reads: CASSSQGGNQPQHF. CDR3 DNA: TGTGCCAGCAGCTCACAGGGTGGGAATCAGCCCCAGCATTTT.

The rearrangement joins TRBV7-3 to TRBJ2-2; 9 bases align to TRBD2. The CDR3 runs to 15 residues. Germline CDR1 and CDR2: SGHTA and FQGTGA. V was pared by 3 bases and J by 4 bases, with 3 bases of the junction left unmatched. The CDR3 DNA reads TGTGCCAGCAGCTTTATAGCGGGAGTCACCGGGGAGCTGTTTTTT. Translating gives CASSFIAGVTGELFF.

The rearrangement joins TRBV5-5 to TRBJ2-3; D is uncertain. V was trimmed by 3 bases and J by 8 bases, leaving 13 bases between them. The CDR3 is made up of 13 amino acids. Germline CDR1 SGHKS, CDR2 YYEKEE (reference sequence). This CDR3 reads CASSSPSFRTQYF. CDR3 bases: TGTGCCAGCAGCTCCCCTAGTTTTCGTACGCAGTATTTT.

This chain connects TRBV28 to TRBJ2-7, with D possibly being TRBD1 (6 bases). Trimming shortened V by 5 bases and J by 6 bases, and 11 bases separated the two germline ends. There are 12 residues in the CDR3. Per the germline V gene, CDR1 is MDHEN and CDR2 is SYDVKM. CDR3 coding DNA: TGTGCCAGCAGTAGGGACAATCGCGAGCAGTACTTC. Its translation: CASSRDNREQYF.

This clone appeared a single time. This sequence joins TRBV4-2 and TRBJ2-3, with D possibly matching TRBD1 (5 bases). The CDR3 length is 17 residues. The V and J ends lost 1 base and 0 bases respectively, with 14 bases between them. CDR1 and CDR2 (germline): LGHNA, YNFKEQ. The CDR3 DNA reads as TGTGCCAGCAGCCAAGGGACAAATACTATAAGCACAGATACGCAGTATTTT. It specifies CASSQGTNTISTDTQYF.

The chain employs TRBV28 and TRBJ2-1; 8 nucleotides line up with TRBD1. J gave up 9 bases and V 3 bases, and 10 bases lay outside the gene matches. This CDR3 has 15 amino acids. Germline-derived CDR1 and CDR2 are MDHEN and SYDVKM. CDR3 in DNA: TGTGCCAGCAGTTTGGTCGGACAGGGATCTCGTGAGCAGTTCTTC. The encoded protein is CASSLVGQGSREQFF.

The rearrangement joins TRBV19 to TRBJ2-7; 8 nucleotides align to TRBD2. This CDR3 contains 14 residues. With V trimmed by 5 bases and J by 6 bases, 9 bases remained unmatched. Germline V gene sequence: CDR1 LNHDA, CDR2 SQIVND (reference sequence). CDR3 bases: TGTGCCAGTAGTCCAGGACTAGCTTCGGTCGAGCAGTACTTC. This gives the protein CASSPGLASVEQYF.

The chain uses TRBV19 and TRBJ1-1, with 8 bases lining up with TRBD1. There are 15 residues in the CDR3. V dropped 6 bases and J dropped 11; count of bases not matched to a gene: 17. Per the germline V gene, CDR1 is LNHDA and CDR2 is SQIVND (reference sequence). This CDR3 is CASSPRTGKWNGAFF. For the CDR3, the DNA is TGTGCCAGTAGCCCTAGGACAGGGAAATGGAATGGGGCTTTCTTT.

This chain joins TRBV6-5 and TRBJ2-5, with 8 positions matching TRBD2. The CDR3 spans 13 residues. Losses at the gene ends were 7 bases for V and 6 bases for J; bases not matched to a gene: 7. CDR1 and CDR2 (germline): MNHEY, SVGAGI. DNA for the CDR3: TGTGCCAGCAAAGCGACTAGCGTGAAGACCCAGTACTTC. Residues: CASKATSVKTQYF.

This chain joins TRBV7-8 and TRBJ2-1, with TRBD2 identical over 8 bases. V was pared by 0 bases and J by 1 base, with 2 bases of the junction left unmatched. From germline, CDR1 is SGHVS and CDR2 FQNEAQ. The CDR3 extends over 16 amino acids. The CDR3 loop is CASSLAGLGSYNEQFF. As DNA, the CDR3 is TGTGCCAGCAGCTTAGCGGGACTAGGATCCTACAATGAGCAGTTCTTC.